The 25 T cell receptor beta chains reported below all come from one sample, sequenced in a study of technical replicates of blood from a few donors. Clones were read by immunoSEQ multiplex PCR, and TCRdb kept only the in-frame ones, dropping some. Among about 75,000 clones, roughly 91% were seen once, and the ten largest hold less than 0.4%. Material for sequencing was T cells isolated from PBMCs. These receptors all come from a human donor in good health. Some clones in this sample may be carry-over from other donors' samples.

The chain is built from TRBV29-1 and TRBJ1-2; TRBD1 might be the D (5 bases). CDR3 length equals 13 residues. Trimming removed 4 bases from V and 8 bases from J, with 17 bases in between. The germline CDR1 and CDR2 sequences are SQVTM and ANQGSEA. DNA of the CDR3: TGCAGCGTTGCTGGGGTGGGACTGGGAGGCTACACCTTC. Its protein product is CSVAGVGLGGYTF.

The CDR3: CASSEGQGVIKLFF. The CDR3 nucleotides read TGTGCCAGCAGTGAAGGTCAGGGTGTTATAAAACTGTTTTTT. The chain uses TRBV2 and TRBJ1-4; D is possibly TRBD1 (5 bases). Trimming left V 1 base short and J 10 bases short, with 13 bases between. Germline values: CDR1 SNHLY, CDR2 FYNNEI. This CDR3 is 14 amino acids long.

This clone occurred once. The chain employs TRBV7-9 and TRBJ1-3, with a possible D match to TRBD1 (6 bases). V was shortened by 5 bases and J by 2 bases, with 13 bases between the two germline ends. The CDR3 is 15 amino acids. From germline, CDR1 is SEHNR and CDR2 FQNEAQ (reference sequence). The CDR3 DNA follows: TGTGCCAGCAGCCCCACAGGGAGCCCTGGAAACACCATATATTTT. Its protein product is CASSPTGSPGNTIYF.

In this sample, this clone turned up a few times. The rearrangement links TRBV30 to TRBJ2-1; D is uncertain. Germline-derived CDR1 and CDR2 are GTSNPN and SVGIG (reference sequence). The CDR3 is 11 residues long. V was clipped by 3 bases and J by 7 bases, with 7 bases between them. The CDR3 sequence is CAWRKRNEQFF. CDR3 coding DNA: TGTGCCTGGAGGAAGAGAAATGAGCAGTTCTTC. The entire variable domain, with the rest obtained from reference TRBV30 and TRBJ2-1, is as follows: SQTIHQWPATLVQPVGSPLSLECTVEGTSNPNLYWYRQAAGRGLQLLFYSVGIGQISSEVPQNLSASRPQDRQFILSSKKLLLSDSGFYLCAWRKRNEQFFGPGTRLTVL.

The count of this clone is one. The rearrangement joins TRBV18 to TRBJ2-3; D might be TRBD2 (6 bases). The CDR3 has 16 amino acids. Germline CDR1 reads KGHSH; CDR2 reads LQKENI. Trimming removed 3 bases from V and 5 bases from J, with 18 bases in between. The CDR3 DNA reads as TGTGCCAGCTCACCTGGGACTCAGAGGATTATAGATACGCAGTATTTT. Amino acids: CASSPGTQRIIDTQYF.

V and J are TRBV6-1 and TRBJ2-3; no definite D call. Trimming took 6 bases from V and 5 from J, leaving 9 bases between them. The CDR3 length is 12 residues. Germline-derived CDR1 and CDR2 are MNHNS and SASEGT. The CDR3 nucleotides read TGTGCCAGCAGCCATCCGCGAGATACGCAGTATTTT. Its translation: CASSHPRDTQYF.

V is TRBV30 and J is TRBJ2-1; the match to TRBD2 covers 10 bases. Germline lookup yields CDR1 GTSNPN and CDR2 SVGIG (reference sequence). This CDR3 comprises 14 residues. J gave up 7 bases and V 1 base, and 4 bases lay outside the gene matches. CDR3 sequence: CAWSAGTSANEQFF. In DNA, the CDR3 is TGTGCCTGGAGTGCGGGGACTAGCGCGAATGAGCAGTTCTTC.

The chain uses TRBV19 and TRBJ1-2, with 9 bases aligning to TRBD1. The CDR3 covers 16 residues. With 3 bases clipped from V and 2 bases from J, the junction kept 7 bases outside the gene matches. From germline, CDR1 is LNHDA and CDR2 SQIVND (reference sequence). The CDR3, as DNA: TGTGCCAGTAGTATTTTTTCGACAGGGGGAAACTATGGCTACACCTTC. It codes for CASSIFSTGGNYGYTF.

This chain joins TRBV28 and TRBJ2-2; 7 bases fit TRBD1. The germline CDR1 and CDR2 sequences are MDHEN and SYDVKM. The ends lost 6 bases at V and 5 bases at J; junction bases unmatched: 12. The CDR3 runs 16 residues. CDR3 residues: CASSHAQGTGTGELFF. The CDR3 DNA is TGTGCCAGCAGCCACGCACAGGGGACGGGAACCGGGGAGCTGTTTTTT.

The CDR3 coding sequence is TGTGCCAGCAGTTTTGCGGGAGGGCCCTCGGAGACCCAGTACTTC. Translated: CASSFAGGPSETQYF. V and J are TRBV28 and TRBJ2-5; 9 nucleotides match TRBD2. V was clipped by 3 bases and J by 5 bases; unmatched bases: 7. The CDR3 extends over 15 amino acids. Germline values: CDR1 MDHEN, CDR2 SYDVKM.

Only a few counts were recorded for this clone. The V gene is TRBV9, the J gene TRBJ2-3, with 8 bases identical to TRBD2. Germline values: CDR1 SGDLS, CDR2 YYNGEE. The CDR3 runs to 15 residues. V lost 7 bases, J lost 3 bases, and 10 bases stayed unmatched. DNA of the CDR3: TGTGCCAGCGGGAACGGGGGGGCCGAGACAGATACGCAGTATTTT. Translating gives CASGNGGAETDTQYF.

The chain links TRBV9 to TRBJ2-3; 7 positions match TRBD2. This CDR3 has 16 amino acids. V dropped 3 bases and J dropped 0; count of bases not matched to a gene: 7. CDR1 and CDR2 from the germline V gene are SGDLS and YYNGEE. In nucleotides, the CDR3 is TGTGCCAGCAGCGAGGTAGCGGGTACTAGCACAGATACGCAGTATTTT. Its translation: CASSEVAGTSTDTQYF.

V is TRBV10-2 and J is TRBJ2-7; TRBD2 is a possible D gene (6 bases). This CDR3 spans 18 amino acids. Trimming cost V 0 bases and J 0 bases, with 18 bases left between them. Germline CDR1 WSHSY, CDR2 SAAADI. The CDR3 DNA sequence: TGCGCCAGCAGTGAGTCTTTGGGGAGGCGGGGAACCTCCTACGAGCAGTACTTC. Encoded protein: CASSESLGRRGTSYEQYF.

The chain joins TRBV6-5 to TRBJ2-2; tentatively, D is TRBD2 (6 bases). Trimming took 11 bases from V and 3 from J, leaving 10 bases between them. This CDR3 comprises 12 residues. The germline V gene has CDR1 MNHEY and CDR2 SVGAGI. CDR3 in amino acids: CAVGSHTGELFF. The CDR3 nucleotides are TGTGCCGTCGGGAGTCACACCGGGGAGCTGTTTTTT.

This clone was detected once. V is TRBV5-1 and J is TRBJ2-3, with TRBD1 matching 8 bases. The CDR3 is 15 residues long. The ends lost 4 bases at V and 3 bases at J; junction bases unmatched: 7. Per germline, CDR1 SGHRS and CDR2 YFSETQ. The DNA for the CDR3 is TGCGCCAGCAGCCAGCGTGGACAGGGAACAGATACGCAGTATTTT. It yields the protein CASSQRGQGTDTQYF.

The gene calls are TRBV5-6 and TRBJ2-3, with D possibly matching TRBD1 (5 bases). Trimming removed 4 bases at V and 7 bases at J, with 16 bases between. CDR3 size: 14 residues. Germline CDR1 SGHDT, CDR2 YYEEEE. The CDR3 sequence: CASSTWIQDNTQYF. CDR3 bases: TGTGCCAGCAGCACTTGGATCCAGGACAATACGCAGTATTTT.

J is TRBJ1-1 and V is TRBV5-1; D remains ambiguous. CDR3 length: 14 amino acids. Germline V CDR1 and CDR2: SGHRS, YFSETQ. The V end was cut by 1 base, the J end by 5 bases, with 12 bases between. The CDR3 DNA sequence: TGCGCCAGCAGCTTGTCTTCCCGGGGAACTGAAGCTTTCTTT. This codes for CASSLSSRGTEAFF.

The rearrangement joins TRBV12-5 to TRBJ2-7; perhaps TRBD1 as D (5 bases). Trimming removed 7 bases at V and 0 bases at J, with 19 bases between. This CDR3 region has 16 residues. The V gene's germline CDR1 is LGHNT and CDR2 FRNRAP. CDR3 sequence reads: CASASTGHASSYEQYF. The CDR3 bases are TGTGCTAGTGCAAGCACTGGACACGCGAGCTCCTACGAGCAGTACTTC. The entire variable domain, with the rest obtained from reference TRBV12-5 and TRBJ2-7, is as follows: DARVTQTPRHKVTEMGQEVTMRCQPILGHNTVFWYRQTMMQGLELLAYFRNRAPLDDSGMPKDRFSAEMPDATLATLKIQPSEPRDSAVYFCASASTGHASSYEQYFGPGTRLTVT.

This chain joins TRBV20-1 and TRBJ2-3; D unresolved. The CDR3 sequence is 11 residues long. CDR1 is DFQATT, CDR2 SNEGSKA, per germline (reference sequence). V dropped 5 bases and J dropped 4 bases, with 7 bases sitting between them. CDR3 bases: TGCAGTGCTCCTATTGCAGATACGCAGTATTTT. Translating gives CSAPIADTQYF.

The V and J genes are TRBV9 and TRBJ2-2; 12 bases fit TRBD2. The V gene's germline CDR1 is SGDLS and CDR2 YYNGEE. CDR3 length equals 18 residues. The J segment lost 3 bases and the V segment lost 3 bases, leaving 9 bases of the junction unmatched. CDR3 residues: CASSDRYGLAGHTGELFF. CDR3 nucleotides: TGTGCCAGCAGCGACCGTTACGGACTAGCGGGACACACCGGGGAGCTGTTTTTT. The whole variable domain, filled in from reference TRBV9 and TRBJ2-2, reads DSGVTQTPKHLITATGQRVTLRCSPRSGDLSVYWYQQSLDQGLQFLIQYYNGEERAKGNILERFSAQQFPDLHSELNLSSLELGDSALYFCASSDRYGLAGHTGELFFGEGSRLTVL.

J is TRBJ2-3 and V is TRBV5-8; 13 bases are shared with TRBD2. The length of the CDR3 is 18 residues. Germline values: CDR1 SGHTS, CDR2 YDEGEE. V trimming: 1 base; J trimming: 2 bases; junction bases outside the gene matches: 7. The CDR3 protein is CASSLLGTSGIPTDTQYF. In DNA, the CDR3 is TGTGCCAGCAGCTTGCTTGGGACTAGCGGGATTCCCACAGATACGCAGTATTTT.

This chain uses TRBV2 with TRBJ1-4; D is undetermined. Germline-derived CDR1 and CDR2 are SNHLY and FYNNEI. V was pared by 0 bases and J by 7 bases, with 15 bases between. CDR3 length: 16 amino acids. The CDR3 DNA reads TGTGCCAGCAGTGAAGCCTCCACCGGGTTCGGTGAAAAACTGTTTTTT. Translation: CASSEASTGFGEKLFF.

The rearrangement uses TRBV7-9 and TRBJ2-1; a weak D match, TRBD1 (6 bases). The CDR3 extends over 16 amino acids. Trimming left V 2 bases short and J 6 bases short, with 17 bases between. CDR1 SEHNR and CDR2 FQNEAQ come from the germline V gene (reference sequence). The CDR3 loop reads CASSLPLGNRVNEQFF. DNA for the CDR3: TGTGCCAGCAGCTTACCTCTGGGGAACAGGGTCAATGAGCAGTTCTTC.

The rearrangement uses TRBV6-5 and TRBJ2-7; 9 bases are shared with TRBD2. Germline trimming cut 2 bases from V and 7 bases from J; bases unmatched to any gene: 3. Per germline, CDR1 MNHEY and CDR2 SVGAGI. The CDR3 length is 13 residues. This CDR3 reads CASSYGTSSEQYF. CDR3 nucleotides: TGTGCCAGCAGTTACGGGACTAGCTCAGAGCAGTACTTC.

The chain employs TRBV9 and TRBJ2-7; 11 nucleotides align to TRBD2. V gave up 2 bases and J gave up 2 bases; unmatched junction bases: 6. Per germline, CDR1 SGDLS and CDR2 YYNGEE. CDR3 length: 16 residues. CDR3 in amino acids: CASSVSGTSGPYEQYF. As DNA, the CDR3 is TGTGCCAGCAGCGTCTCCGGGACTAGCGGACCCTACGAGCAGTACTTC.